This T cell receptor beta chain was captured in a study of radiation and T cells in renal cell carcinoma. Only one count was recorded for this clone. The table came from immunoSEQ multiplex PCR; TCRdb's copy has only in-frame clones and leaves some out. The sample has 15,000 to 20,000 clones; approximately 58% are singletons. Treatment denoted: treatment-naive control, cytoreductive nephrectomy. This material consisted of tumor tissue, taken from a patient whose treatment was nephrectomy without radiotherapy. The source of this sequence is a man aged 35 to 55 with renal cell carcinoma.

The CDR3, as DNA: TGTGCCAGTAGTATAGGGAACTCTGGGGCCAACGTCCTGACTTTC. Its protein is CASSIGNSGANVLTF. J is TRBJ2-6 and V is TRBV19; D remains ambiguous. The CDR3 sequence is 15 residues long. Germline assignment: CDR1 LNHDA and CDR2 SQIVND (reference sequence). The V end lost 1 base, the J end lost 0 bases, and 4 bases lay between the germline ends.